The 13 T cell receptor beta chains listed next were all sequenced from one sample in a study of blood T cells in healthy people across ages (dated by TCRdb to the mid-2010s). Libraries were constructed by 5' RACE. This sample was sequenced with an Illumina HiSeq 2500. A second roughly 7 to 11 cycle PCR used a sample-barcoded 5' primer and a J-beta primer mix. TCRdb applied fastp at Q25 and MiXCR to the public reads, then kept only in-frame beta chains. CDR3 protein duplicates are merged, each entry listing the most common genes and DNA. In all, the sample holds more than 800,000 distinct CDR3 sequences, and around 30% of those were seen once. The top ten constitute roughly 17% of the sample. Sequencing used blood. These TCRs come from a woman over 75 in good health.

The CDR3: CASSWGIPTYNEQFF. The CDR3 bases are TGTGCCAGCAGTTGGGGGATCCCAACCTACAATGAGCAGTTCTTC. This sequence joins TRBV12-3 or TRBV12-4 and TRBJ2-1; tentatively, D is TRBD1 or TRBD2 (5 bases each). V lost 4 bases and J lost 2, with 12 bases in between. The CDR3 spans 15 residues.

Note on this clonotype: Given a much more abundant clone one base away, this may be a read error. The chain employs TRBV7-8 and TRBJ2-7; D possibly matches TRBD1 or TRBD2 (7 bases each). This CDR3 is 15 amino acids long. V shed 5 bases and J shed 8 bases, with 22 bases lying between them. Germline CDR1 reads SGHVS; CDR2 reads FQNEAQ. The CDR3 loop is CASSRPQGGGLKQYF. The DNA of the CDR3 is TGTGCCAGCAGCCGGCCTCAGGGAGGGGGCCTCAAGCAGTACTTC.

At least ten counts were recorded for this clonotype. The chain joins TRBV7-9 to TRBJ2-7; 9 bases line up with TRBD1. CDR3 size: 14 residues. The V segment lost 5 bases and the J segment 4 bases; nucleotides outside the gene matches: 6. Germline CDR1 reads SEHNR; CDR2 reads FQNEAQ (reference sequence). CDR3 protein: CASSPDRGIYEQYF. The CDR3 DNA sequence: TGTGCCAGCAGCCCGGACAGGGGAATTTACGAGCAGTACTTC.

In this sample, this clonotype turned up a few times. This rearrangement joins TRBV7-2 to TRBJ1-4, with D unresolved. The germline gives CDR1 SGHTA, CDR2 FQGNSA. Trimming removed 5 bases from V and 4 bases from J, with 14 bases in between. The CDR3 totals 15 residues. DNA of the CDR3: TGTGCCAGCAGCCGTCAAGGGTCGGGTAATGAAAAACTGTTTTTT. As protein: CASSRQGSGNEKLFF.

CDR3: CASRTKLAGGGPYNEQFF. CDR3 bases: TGTGCCAGCAGGACGAAACTAGCGGGGGGGGGACCCTACAATGAGCAGTTCTTC. The V call is TRBV6-2 or TRBV6-3, the J call TRBJ2-1; 13 positions agree with TRBD2. V shed 6 bases, J shed 2 bases, and the junction held 10 bases outside the gene matches. The CDR3 extends over 18 amino acids. Germline CDR1 MNHEY, CDR2 SVGEGT.

This clonotype has only a few counts. The chain joins TRBV27 to TRBJ2-5; TRBD2 matches at 12 bases. The CDR3 runs to 15 residues. The junction had 5 bases not matched to a gene; V was cut back by 3 bases and J by 6 bases. Germline CDR1 reads MNHEY; CDR2 reads SMNVEV (reference sequence). The CDR3 nucleotides are TGTGCCAGCAGTTTGGTGACTAGCGGGGGCCAGACCCAGTACTTC. This translates into CASSLVTSGGQTQYF.

This clonotype was seen repeatedly, ten times or more. J is TRBJ1-5 and V is TRBV6-2 or TRBV6-3; no clear D gene. The V gene lost 2 bases and the J gene lost 4 bases, with 39 bases spanning the gap. CDR3 length: 24 amino acids. Germline V CDR1 and CDR2: MNHEY, SVGEGT. CDR3 nucleotide sequence: TGTGCCAGCAGTTACCTCCCATCGTGGGCCAGCAGTTACCTCCCATCACAGCCTAATCAGCCCCAGCATTTT. Protein product: CASSYLPSWASSYLPSQPNQPQHF.

For this clonotype: This may be a read error: a much more frequent sequence differs by one nucleotide. The chain couples TRBV12-3 or TRBV12-4 to TRBJ2-5; unclear D gene. Trimming took off 0 bases at V and 11 bases at J, with 22 bases between the two ends. This CDR3 spans 16 amino acids. CDR3 protein: CASSLARAVRLSEQYF. CDR3 DNA sequence: TGTGCCAGCAGTTTAGCGAGAGCCGTGAGGTTAAGTGAGCAGTACTTC.

There are many counts of this clonotype. V is TRBV5-4 and J is TRBJ2-3; no firm D call. This CDR3 has 15 residues. The germline CDR1 and CDR2 sequences are SGHNT and YYREEE (reference sequence). The V and J ends lost 2 bases and 0 bases respectively, with 10 bases between them. Here the CDR3 DNA reads TGTGCCAGCAGCTTCCCCGGCGTTAGCACAGATACGCAGTATTTT. Its protein product is CASSFPGVSTDTQYF.

The chain has TRBV29-1 and TRBJ2-1; 9 nucleotides line up with TRBD1. Germline V gene lookup returns CDR1 SQVTM and CDR2 ANQGSEA. J was trimmed by 7 bases and V by 6 bases; bases with no gene match: 10. CDR3 length equals 14 residues. DNA for the CDR3: TGCAGCGTGGGAGAGGGACAGGGTACGAATGAGCAGTTCTTC. As protein: CSVGEGQGTNEQFF.

The chain has TRBV6-2 or TRBV6-3 and TRBJ2-3; D may be TRBD1 (5 bases). Trimming left V 5 bases short and J 6 bases short, with 12 bases between. The germline gives CDR1 MNHEY, CDR2 SVGEGT. This CDR3 is 13 amino acids long. The CDR3 protein is CASSHVGVDTQYF. In DNA form, the CDR3 reads TGTGCCAGCAGTCACGTAGGGGTGGATACGCAGTATTTT.

The table lists this clonotype with a few counts. A much larger clonotype is one base distant, so this may be a read error. The chain combines TRBV4-3 with TRBJ2-1; the match to TRBD2 covers 11 bases. There are 16 residues in the CDR3. Germline-derived CDR1 and CDR2 are LGHNA and YSLEER. Unmatched junction bases numbered 7, after V lost 1 base and J lost 8 bases. The CDR3 nucleotides read TGCGCCAGCAGCCAAGGTGGCGGTAGCGGGGGGGATGAGCAGTTCTTC. The encoded protein is CASSQGGGSGGDEQFF.

About this clonotype itself: A much larger clone lies one base from this, so it may be a read error. The chain recombines TRBV5-6 with TRBJ2-1; 8 bases are shared with TRBD1. The V gene's germline CDR1 is SGHDT and CDR2 YYEEEE. The length of the CDR3 is 15 residues. The V segment lost 1 base and the J segment 10 bases; nucleotides outside the gene matches: 10. CDR3 nucleotides: TGTGCCAGCAGCTTGAGACAGGGGTCGGGGGTAGAGCAGTTCTTC. Translated: CASSLRQGSGVEQFF.